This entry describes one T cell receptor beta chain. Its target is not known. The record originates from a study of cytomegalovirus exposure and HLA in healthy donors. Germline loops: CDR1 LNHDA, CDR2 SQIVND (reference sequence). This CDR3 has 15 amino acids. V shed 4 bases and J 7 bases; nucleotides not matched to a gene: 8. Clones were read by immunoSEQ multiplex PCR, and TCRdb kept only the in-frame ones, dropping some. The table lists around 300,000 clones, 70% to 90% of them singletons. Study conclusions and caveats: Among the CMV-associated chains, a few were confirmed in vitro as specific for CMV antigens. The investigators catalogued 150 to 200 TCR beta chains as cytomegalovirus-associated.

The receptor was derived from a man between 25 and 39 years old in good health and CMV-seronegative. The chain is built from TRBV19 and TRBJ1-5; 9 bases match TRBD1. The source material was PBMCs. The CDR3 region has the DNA TGTGCCAGTAGTACCGGGACAGGGAATTTACAGCCCCAGCATTTT. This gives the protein CASSTGTGNLQPQHF.